The clone carrying this TCR beta chain was observed many times. The data are from a study of T cells in Graves' hyperthyroidism and ophthalmopathy. It was RNA transcripts that yielded the amplified TCR beta CDR3 regions. RT-PCR in the first round (using the HTBI primer set) targeted the TCR CDR3. TCRdb itself ran the multiplex PCR reads through MiXCR, one entry per CDR3 protein. Of 300,000 to 500,000 distinct CDR3 sequences in the sample, around 14% were seen once. This sequence originates from a woman younger than 45 with Graves' hyperthyroidism. Sequencing used blood.

The CDR3: CASRPGTSGRGGEQYF. The CDR3 DNA sequence: TGTGCCAGCAGGCCCGGGACTAGCGGGAGAGGGGGCGAGCAGTACTTC. The chain couples TRBV3-1 to TRBJ2-7; 14 bases line up with TRBD2. Germline V gene data show CDR1 as LGHDT and CDR2 as YNNKEL (reference sequence). The ends lost 6 bases at V and 6 bases at J; junction bases unmatched: 10. The CDR3 loop spans 16 amino acids.